This is a list of T cell receptor beta chains from one sample in a study of neoadjuvant anti-PD-1 for oral cavity cancer. Sequencing was performed with immunoSEQ multiplex PCR; in TCRdb, only in-frame clones are kept and a portion is missing. Here the sample spans approximately 15,000 clones, 55% to 75% being singletons. The specimen was PBMCs, collected before nivolumab (anti-PD-1) treatment. These receptors were obtained from a person aged 35 to 85 with oral cavity squamous cell carcinoma. The CDR3 runs from the conserved cysteine through the conserved F or W. The D gene is left open where the match is weak. Rows give clone size only sometimes, using once, few, many, or a class for an expanded clone.

>.|TRBV6-1|TRBJ1-1|.
CASTLTGGAEAFF
TGTGCCAGCACCCTGACAGGCGGCGCTGAAGCTTTCTTT
>medium-sized|TRBV10-2|TRBJ2-3|.
CASTRGQADTQYF
TGCGCCAGCACTCGGGGGCAAGCAGATACGCAGTATTTT
>.|TRBV25-1|TRBJ1-1|.
CASSAQGNTEAFF
TGTGCCAGCAGTGCACAGGGGAACACTGAAGCTTTCTTT
>few|TRBV7-9|TRBJ2-5|TRBD2
CASSRSGGETQYF
TGTGCCAGCAGCCGGAGCGGGGGGGAGACCCAGTACTTC
>.|TRBV2|TRBJ2-7|.
CASIQGSYEQYF
TGTGCCAGCATTCAGGGCTCCTACGAGCAGTACTTC
>.|TRBV6-5|TRBJ2-7|TRBD1
CASSFSQGQRYHEQYF
TGTGCCAGCAGTTTTTCCCAGGGACAGCGGTACCACGAGCAGTACTTC
>.|TRBV5-1|TRBJ2-7|.
CASSLTGPYEQYF
TGCGCCAGCAGCTTGACAGGACCCTACGAGCAGTACTTC
>.|TRBV4-1|TRBJ2-7|TRBD2
CASSQDQAGGTYEQYF
TGCGCCAGCAGCCAAGATCAAGCGGGAGGGACCTACGAGCAGTACTTC
>few|TRBV7-3|TRBJ2-2|.
CASRSSPQETGELFF
TGTGCCAGCAGGTCCTCGCCGCAAGAAACTGGGGAGCTGTTTTTT
>.|TRBV4-1|TRBJ2-2|.
CASSQGWSTGELFF
TGCGCCAGCAGCCAGGGTTGGAGCACCGGGGAGCTGTTTTTT
>.|TRBV7-9|TRBJ2-7|TRBD1
CASSLVGGSGEQYF
TGTGCCAGCAGCTTAGTAGGGGGCAGCGGCGAGCAGTACTTC
>few|TRBV10-3|TRBJ1-3|.
CATRLGYDGNTIYF
TGTGCCACGCGTCTGGGGTACGATGGAAACACCATATATTTT
>.|TRBV30|TRBJ2-1|TRBD2
CAWSETAGSQFF
TGTGCCTGGAGTGAGACAGCGGGGTCGCAGTTCTTC
>.|TRBV7-2|TRBJ2-6|.
CASSLRVYLTGANVLTF
TGTGCCAGCAGCTTAAGAGTGTACCTTACTGGGGCCAACGTCCTGACCTTC
>.|TRBV7-9|TRBJ1-1|TRBD1
CASSSTGGGTEAFF
TGTGCCAGCAGCTCGACAGGGGGTGGAACTGAAGCTTTCTTT
>.|TRBV6-4|TRBJ1-5|.
CASSSDSNQPQHF
TGTGCCAGCAGCTCCGATAGCAATCAGCCCCAGCATTTT
>.|TRBV6-1|TRBJ1-5|.
CASSEGRQSNQPQHF
TGTGCCAGCAGTGAAGGGAGGCAGAGCAATCAGCCCCAGCATTTT
>.|TRBV7-9|TRBJ2-5|TRBD2
CASSSPSGRGGETQYF
TGTGCCAGCAGCTCCCCCAGCGGGAGAGGCGGAGAGACCCAGTACTTC
>few|TRBV4-2|TRBJ1-5|.
CASSQDRGRYQPQHF
TGTGCCAGCAGCCAAGATAGGGGGAGGTATCAGCCCCAGCATTTT
>.|TRBV6-5|TRBJ1-1|.
CASSYEKGLLNTEAFF
TGTGCCAGCAGTTACGAGAAAGGTCTTTTGAACACTGAAGCTTTCTTT
>.|TRBV2|TRBJ2-7|TRBD1
CASSGRDRVSEQYF
TGTGCCAGCAGCGGCCGGGACAGGGTGAGCGAGCAGTACTTC
>.|TRBV5-4|TRBJ2-2|TRBD2
CASSLPGLDPTGELFF
TGTGCCAGCAGCCTCCCGGGACTAGATCCCACCGGGGAGCTGTTTTTT
>.|TRBV9|TRBJ2-5|.
CASSASGGNRVETQYF
TGTGCCAGCAGCGCTTCTGGGGGGAATAGAGTAGAGACCCAGTACTTC
>.|TRBV7-2|TRBJ1-5|.
CASIGQAGGQPQHF
TGTGCCAGCATCGGGCAGGCGGGGGGTCAGCCCCAGCATTTT
>.|TRBV7-9|TRBJ2-5|.
CASSFSGGETQYF
TGTGCCAGCAGCTTCTCCGGGGGTGAGACCCAGTACTTC
>few|TRBV6-5|TRBJ1-1|.
CASKEGLNTEAFF
TGTGCCAGCAAGGAGGGTTTGAACACTGAAGCTTTCTTT
>.|TRBV7-9|TRBJ1-2|TRBD1
CASNKVDRGSRFGYTF
TGTGCCAGCAACAAAGTCGACAGGGGTTCGAGATTTGGCTACACCTTC
>.|TRBV30|TRBJ1-1|.
CAWSGQLNTEAFF
TGTGCCTGGAGTGGGCAGTTGAACACTGAAGCTTTCTTT
>.|TRBV2|TRBJ1-5|TRBD1
CASRTLWDSTNQPQHF
TGTGCCAGCAGAACACTTTGGGACAGTACCAATCAGCCCCAGCATTTT
>.|TRBV5-1|TRBJ2-7|TRBD1
CASSWGTGQYEQYF
TGCGCCAGCAGCTGGGGGACAGGGCAATACGAGCAGTACTTC
>few|TRBV30|TRBJ2-2|TRBD1
CAWSPRDRDTGELFF
TGTGCCTGGAGTCCCCGGGACAGGGACACCGGGGAGCTGTTTTTT
>.|TRBV6-6|TRBJ1-1|.
CASRGGPANTEAFF
TGTGCCAGCCGGGGGGGGCCGGCGAACACTGAAGCTTTCTTT
>few|TRBV5-6|TRBJ1-2|.
CASSPRAGRSYGYTF
TGTGCCAGCAGCCCAAGGGCGGGGAGGAGCTATGGCTACACCTTC
>.|TRBV5-1|TRBJ1-1|TRBD1
CASSQGQEAAEAFF
TGCGCCAGCAGCCAGGGACAGGAGGCGGCTGAAGCTTTCTTT
>once|TRBV4-1|TRBJ2-7|TRBD2
CASSLPGLAGNEQYF
TGCGCCAGCAGCCTCCCCGGACTAGCGGGAAACGAGCAGTACTTC
>.|TRBV7-8|TRBJ2-1|.
CASSLRREAHNEQFF
TGTGCCAGCAGCTTAAGACGCGAGGCCCACAATGAGCAGTTCTTC
>few|TRBV19|TRBJ2-3|.
CASSIGGDTQYF
TGTGCCAGTAGTATAGGAGGAGATACGCAGTATTTT